What follows is one TCR beta chain and its context. What it binds is unknown. The germline gives CDR1 MNHEY, CDR2 SMNVEV (reference sequence). This CDR3 is 15 amino acids long. The V end lost 5 bases, the J end lost 5 bases, and 16 bases lay between the germline ends. This record belongs to a study of cytomegalovirus exposure and HLA in healthy donors. Overall study findings and caveats: According to an earlier analysis, most TCR beta V segments yielded productive rearrangements about 87% or about 30% of the time.

PCR amplification relied on 60 Vbeta primers (plus 13 Jbeta primers). The repertoire was sequenced with immunoSEQ multiplex PCR; TCRdb's copy has only in-frame clones and lacks some. This sample has approximately 79,000 clones, with 65% to 85% found just once. Material for sequencing was PBMCs. The clonotype originates from a middle-aged woman in good health and CMV-seropositive. The rearrangement joins TRBV27 to TRBJ2-1; weak D call: TRBD2 (6 bases). The CDR3 coding sequence is TGTGCCAGCAGTCCAGCGGGTCGGTCGAACAATGAGCAGTTCTTC. It specifies CASSPAGRSNNEQFF.